The 27 T cell receptor beta chains given below trace back to one sample, sequenced in a study of regulatory T cells in long-lasting Graves disease. Library construction for TCR beta used iRepertoire HTBI primers and Arm-PCR of CDR3 regions. MiXCR was run by TCRdb on the multiplex PCR reads, yielding one entry per CDR3 protein. Seen here are 550,000 to 700,000 distinct CDR3 sequences, 15% to 20% observed once, and the top ten hold 12%. Described time point: newly diagnosed GD, antithyroid drugs for less than 3 months. Scientists built the TCR library using RNA that was extracted from PBMCs. These same data were also listed under a study on T cells in Graves' hyperthyroidism and ophthalmopathy.

The source material was peripheral blood mononuclear cells (PBMCs), sampled at new diagnosis, from a patient treated with antithyroid drugs. The origin of the receptors is a man between 18 and 29 years old with Graves disease.

The rearrangement joins TRBV24-1 to TRBJ1-2; no clear D. The germline V gene has CDR1 KGHDR and CDR2 SFDVKD. The CDR3 is 12 residues long. V was shortened by 3 bases and J by 7 bases, with 8 bases between the two germline ends. The CDR3: CATSDQVGGYTF. In DNA, the CDR3 is TGTGCCACCAGTGATCAGGTGGGTGGCTACACCTTC.

This clonotype was observed a handful of times. This chain links TRBV5-4 with TRBJ2-3, with 10 positions matching TRBD1. CDR1 and CDR2 from the germline V gene are SGHNT and YYREEE (reference sequence). The V and J ends lost 4 bases and 6 bases, in that order; junction bases with no gene match: 8. The CDR3 consists of 15 residues. The CDR3 coding sequence is TGTGCCAGCAGCAACCGGGACAGGGGTAGGGATACGCAGTATTTT. This gives the protein CASSNRDRGRDTQYF.

There are a few counts of this clonotype. The chain recombines TRBV9 with TRBJ2-3, with TRBD2 identical over 8 bases. Germline V gene data show CDR1 as SGDLS and CDR2 as YYNGEE. The CDR3 sequence is 18 residues long. Trimming took 3 bases from V and 1 from J; bases not matched to a gene: 13. This CDR3 is CASSATGGGRRGTDTQYF. CDR3 coding DNA: TGTGCCAGCAGCGCCACGGGGGGGGGTCGTCGGGGCACAGATACGCAGTATTTT.

Comments on this clonotype: It is unclear where the CDR3 begins or ends on the DNA, so no DNA is shown, and the CDR3 is as TCRdb lists it. The chain combines TRBV7-2 with TRBJ2-1; TRBD2 is taken as the D call from the table, unchecked against the DNA. The CDR3 adds up to 22 amino acids, both ends counted. The germline V gene encodes CDR1 SGHTA and CDR2 FQGNSA. The CDR3 reads CASSFYICSARVARVVSAEQFF.

The rearrangement joins TRBV27 to TRBJ2-7, with D tentatively TRBD2 (6 bases). Germline V gene lookup returns CDR1 MNHEY and CDR2 SMNVEV (reference sequence). The length of the CDR3 is 16 residues. V was cut by 4 bases and J by 4 bases, with 20 bases left in between. Written as DNA, the CDR3 is TGTGCCAGCAGTTCCATCGGGACGGGAGAATGGTACGAGCAGTACTTC. Protein: CASSSIGTGEWYEQYF.

This chain connects TRBV19 to TRBJ2-1; D might be TRBD1 (5 bases). V was pared by 6 bases and J by 3 bases, with 12 bases between. The CDR3 consists of 14 residues. Germline lookup yields CDR1 LNHDA and CDR2 SQIVND (reference sequence). The CDR3 bases are TGTGCCAGTAGCGGCAGGCAGGGCTACAATGAGCAGTTCTTC. Its protein is CASSGRQGYNEQFF.

The rearrangement links TRBV27 to TRBJ2-7; D assignment may be TRBD1 or TRBD2 (5 bases each). The CDR3 is 14 amino acids. Per the germline V gene, CDR1 is MNHEY and CDR2 is SMNVEV (reference sequence). V dropped 2 bases and J dropped 2 bases, with 10 bases sitting between them. The CDR3 nucleotides are TGTGCCAGCAGTTTAAAGGGACCCCCCTACGAGCAGTACTTC. Its translation: CASSLKGPPYEQYF.

This clonotype was observed at least ten times. The genes are TRBV6-2 or TRBV6-3 and TRBJ2-3; TRBD1 aligns across 9 bases. The CDR3 is made up of 16 amino acids. Germline V CDR1 and CDR2: MNHEY, SVGEGT. V lost 5 bases to trimming and J lost 1 base; unmatched junction nucleotides: 7. The CDR3 spells CASSTGQGIGTDTQYF. For the CDR3, the DNA is TGTGCCAGCAGTACGGGACAGGGCATTGGCACAGATACGCAGTATTTT.

V is TRBV28 and J is TRBJ1-5, with 10 bases identical to TRBD1. Germline assignment: CDR1 MDHEN and CDR2 SYDVKM. Unmatched junction bases numbered 8, after V lost 9 bases and J lost 6 bases. The CDR3 is made up of 14 amino acids. The CDR3 is CASHRDRGIQPQHF. CDR3 DNA sequence: TGTGCCAGTCACCGGGACAGGGGAATTCAGCCCCAGCATTTT.

This clonotype was seen a few times. The gene calls are TRBV5-6 and TRBJ2-7, with D maybe TRBD1 (6 bases). Germline CDR1 SGHDT, CDR2 YYEEEE. Trimming stripped 4 bases from V and 3 bases from J, with 14 bases between. The CDR3 extends over 14 amino acids. The CDR3 DNA follows: TGTGCCAGCAGCCGACAGGCCTATTACTACGAGCAGTACTTC. Its translation: CASSRQAYYYEQYF.

The genes are TRBV9 and TRBJ2-7; TRBD1 matches 10 bases. J was trimmed by 5 bases and V by 3 bases; bases with no gene match: 2. The CDR3 runs to 13 residues. CDR1 and CDR2 (germline): SGDLS, YYNGEE. The CDR3 DNA reads as TGTGCCAGCAGCGAAGGGACAGGGGACGAGCAGTACTTC. It yields the protein CASSEGTGDEQYF.

This clonotype was counted ten times or more. The rearrangement links TRBV27 to TRBJ1-6, with TRBD1 as a possible D gene (5 bases). The CDR3 consists of 13 residues. V was shortened by 4 bases and J by 6 bases, with 7 bases between the two germline ends. From germline, CDR1 is MNHEY and CDR2 SMNVEV (reference sequence). This chain's CDR3 is CASSYRINSPLHF. The CDR3 DNA reads TGTGCCAGCAGTTACAGGATTAATTCACCCCTCCACTTT.

In this sample, this clonotype turned up a few times. The chain recombines TRBV9 with TRBJ2-1, with a possible D match to TRBD2 (5 bases). Deletions cut 4 bases from V and 4 bases from J, with 12 bases between. The CDR3 is 14 residues long. Germline lookup yields CDR1 SGDLS and CDR2 YYNGEE. Here the CDR3 reads CASSPSGTYNEQFF. The CDR3 bases are TGTGCCAGCAGCCCATCGGGAACGTACAATGAGCAGTTCTTC.

The chain is built from TRBV27 and TRBJ1-1, with TRBD1 matching over 7 bases. The germline V gene has CDR1 MNHEY and CDR2 SMNVEV (reference sequence). This CDR3 is 16 amino acids long. The J segment lost 3 bases and the V segment lost 0 bases, leaving 7 bases of the junction unmatched. DNA of the CDR3: TGTGCCAGCAGTTTATCTACAGGGGCCTCGGACACTGAAGCTTTCTTT. Translating it yields CASSLSTGASDTEAFF.

The chain combines TRBV7-9 with TRBJ2-7; 10 positions agree with TRBD1. From germline, CDR1 is SEHNR and CDR2 FQNEAQ (reference sequence). The CDR3 loop spans 15 amino acids. Trimming removed 5 bases from V and 7 bases from J; junction bases left unmatched: 11. The CDR3 protein is CASSPGQGPSGEQYF. CDR3 nucleotides: TGTGCCAGCAGCCCGGGACAGGGGCCATCGGGGGAGCAGTACTTC.

The gene calls are TRBV11-3 and TRBJ1-2; D possibly corresponds to TRBD1 (6 bases). This CDR3 has 16 residues. Germline CDR1 and CDR2: SGHNT and YENEEA. V was trimmed by 3 bases and J by 3 bases, leaving 17 bases between them. The DNA for the CDR3 is TGTGCCAGCAGCTTGAGTCTGGGCAGGGGTGACTATGGCTACACCTTC. This gives the protein CASSLSLGRGDYGYTF.

The rearrangement joins TRBV12-5 to TRBJ2-1, with 9 positions matching TRBD1. Germline loops: CDR1 LGHNT, CDR2 FRNRAP. V dropped 6 bases and J dropped 1; count of bases not matched to a gene: 13. This CDR3 has 18 amino acids. CDR3 in DNA: TGTGCTAGTGGGCCCGGCGAGAGGGGGACAGGGTCCTACAATGAGCAGTTCTTC. Translation gives CASGPGERGTGSYNEQFF.

The gene calls are TRBV20-1 and TRBJ2-5, with 12 bases matching TRBD2. The CDR3 runs to 16 residues. Germline CDR1 reads DFQATT; CDR2 reads SNEGSKA (reference sequence). J gave up 1 base and V 3 bases, and 6 bases lay outside the gene matches. In DNA form, the CDR3 reads TGCAGTGCTAGGATTACTAGCGGGAGGAGCCAAGAGACCCAGTACTTC. It yields the protein CSARITSGRSQETQYF.

The table lists this clonotype with many counts. J is TRBJ1-2 and V is TRBV27; perhaps TRBD1 as D (6 bases). Germline V gene lookup returns CDR1 MNHEY and CDR2 SMNVEV (reference sequence). V was clipped by 2 bases and J by 7 bases, with 17 bases between them. CDR3 size: 15 residues. CDR3 loop: CASSLNGQPTGGYTF. The CDR3 nucleotides are TGTGCCAGCAGTTTAAACGGACAGCCGACCGGTGGCTACACCTTC.

This chain uses TRBV5-1 with TRBJ1-1; 7 nucleotides agree with TRBD1. The CDR3 is made up of 16 amino acids. Germline V CDR1 and CDR2: SGHRS, YFSETQ. The J segment lost 2 bases and the V segment lost 0 bases, leaving 7 bases of the junction unmatched. DNA for the CDR3: TGCGCCAGCAGCTTGGGGGGGACAGATTTAAACACTGAAGCTTTCTTT. It is translated as CASSLGGTDLNTEAFF.

The table lists this clonotype with many counts. The gene calls are TRBV5-5 and TRBJ2-5; D gene unclear. Germline values: CDR1 SGHKS, CDR2 YYEKEE (reference sequence). The CDR3 consists of 13 residues. Trimming removed 4 bases at V and 7 bases at J, with 14 bases between. The DNA of the CDR3 is TGTGCCAGCAGCGGCACAGATTATGGGACCCAGTACTTC. Amino acids: CASSGTDYGTQYF. The whole variable domain, filled in from reference TRBV5-5 and TRBJ2-5, reads DAGVTQSPTHLIKTRGQQVTLRCSPISGHKSVSWYQQVLGQGPQFIFQYYEKEERGRGNFPDRFSARQFPNYSSELNVNALLLGDSALYLCASSGTDYGTQYFGPGTRLLVL.

This clonotype was counted many times. The chain employs TRBV7-9 and TRBJ2-3; a weak D match, TRBD1 (5 bases). The germline CDR1 and CDR2 sequences are SEHNR and FQNEAQ (reference sequence). This CDR3 is 15 amino acids long. Trimming pared 6 bases from V and 0 bases from J, leaving 13 bases between. CDR3 nucleotide sequence: TGTGCCAGCAGTTTCCAGGGTTCTAGCACAGATACGCAGTATTTT. Translated: CASSFQGSSTDTQYF.

The table lists this clonotype with many counts. This chain uses TRBV10-3 with TRBJ2-2; D is unclear. The germline V gene encodes CDR1 ENHRY and CDR2 SYGVKD. This CDR3 is 11 amino acids long. With 6 bases removed from V and 3 bases from J, the gap between germline ends came to 2 bases. Here the CDR3 DNA reads TGTGCCATCAGCGACACCGGGGAGCTGTTTTTT. Amino acid sequence: CAISDTGELFF.

This chain uses TRBV13 with TRBJ2-3, with 9 bases lining up with TRBD2. This CDR3 region has 17 residues. V trimming: 0 bases; J trimming: 6 bases; junction bases outside the gene matches: 10. Germline loops: CDR1 PRHDT, CDR2 FYEKMQ (reference sequence). The CDR3 sequence is CASSLGLAGIEADTQYF. The CDR3 DNA is TGTGCCAGCAGCTTAGGCCTAGCGGGGATTGAAGCGGATACGCAGTATTTT.

This clonotype was recorded many times. The V call is TRBV19, the J call TRBJ1-5, with 8 bases that match TRBD1. Germline CDR1 LNHDA, CDR2 SQIVND (reference sequence). This CDR3 has 17 residues. Trimming removed 0 bases from V and 2 bases from J; junction bases left unmatched: 6. DNA for the CDR3: TGTGCCAGTAGTATAGAGACAGGGGTGGTTGGCAATCAGCCCCAGCATTTT. This codes for CASSIETGVVGNQPQHF.

This chain uses TRBV5-1 with TRBJ2-7, with TRBD2 matching over 9 bases. The CDR3 has 15 amino acids. Trimming at V came to 4 bases and at J to 6 bases, leaving 11 bases not matched to a gene. CDR1 SGHRS and CDR2 YFSETQ come from the germline V gene. CDR3 DNA: TGCGCCAGCAGCGACCCCGGGACTAGCTTGGTCGAGCAGTACTTC. Amino acid sequence: CASSDPGTSLVEQYF.

A few counts support this clonotype. V usage is TRBV7-3 and J usage is TRBJ2-3; 9 bases line up with TRBD2. CDR1 is SGHTA and CDR2 is FQGTGA in the germline V gene. The CDR3 sequence is 15 residues long. V was clipped by 9 bases and J by 1 base; unmatched bases: 8. The CDR3 nucleotides read TGTGCCAGTTCGGGGGTAGCGGGAGGCACAGATACGCAGTATTTT. Its translation: CASSGVAGGTDTQYF.